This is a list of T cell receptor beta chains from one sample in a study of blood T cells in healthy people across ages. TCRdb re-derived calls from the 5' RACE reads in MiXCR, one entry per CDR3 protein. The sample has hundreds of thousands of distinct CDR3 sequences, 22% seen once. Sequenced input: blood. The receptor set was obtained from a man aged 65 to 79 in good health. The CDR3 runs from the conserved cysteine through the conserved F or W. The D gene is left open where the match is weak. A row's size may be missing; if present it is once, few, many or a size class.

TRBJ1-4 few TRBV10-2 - TGCGCCAGCAGGGGGACGGATAGGGCCCTGTTTTTT CASRGTDRALFF
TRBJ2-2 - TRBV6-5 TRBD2 TGTGCCAGCAGTTACGTTTCCGGGACTACGAACACCGGGGAGCTGTTTTTT CASSYVSGTTNTGELFF
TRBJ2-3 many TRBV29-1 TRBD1 TGCAGCGTCACCGGGACAGGGACAGATACGCAGTATTTT CSVTGTGTDTQYF
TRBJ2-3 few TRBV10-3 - TGTGCCATCAGGAGCACAGATACGCAGTATTTT CAIRSTDTQYF
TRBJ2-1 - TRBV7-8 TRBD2 TGTGCCAGCAGCGAGACTAGCGCCTACAATGAGCAGTTCTTC CASSETSAYNEQFF
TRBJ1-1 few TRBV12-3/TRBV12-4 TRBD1 TGTGCCAGCAGTGAGGGGACAGGGGGTGATTGGACTGAAGCTTTCTTT CASSEGTGGDWTEAFF
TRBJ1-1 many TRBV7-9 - TGTGCCAGCAGCAACACAGGTGATGAAGCTTTCTTT CASSNTGDEAFF
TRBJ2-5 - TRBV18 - TGTGCCAGCTCACCGGCGGGGGCCGGAGAGACCCAGTACTTC CASSPAGAGETQYF
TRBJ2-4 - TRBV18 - TGTGCCAGCTCACCAGCTCGGGACACCCTAGCCAAAAACATTCAGTACTTC CASSPARDTLAKNIQYF
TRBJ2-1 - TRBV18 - TGTGCCAGCTCACCACAAGGACAAAACAATGAGCAGTTCTTC CASSPQGQNNEQFF
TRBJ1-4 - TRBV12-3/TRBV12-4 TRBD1 TGTGCCAGCAGCCGTACGGAACAGGGGGTGAAACTGTTTTTT CASSRTEQGVKLFF
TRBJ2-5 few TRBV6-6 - TGTGCCAGCATGGGGGGGGGCTTGGAGACCCAGTACTTC CASMGGGLETQYF
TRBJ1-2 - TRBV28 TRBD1 TGTGCCAGCAGTTCTACTGGGGGGGGGACAGGGGGCATCTATGGCTACACCTTC CASSSTGGGTGGIYGYTF
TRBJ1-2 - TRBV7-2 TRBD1 TGTGCCAGCAGTCCGGACAGGGGGCATGGCTATGGCTACACCTTC CASSPDRGHGYGYTF
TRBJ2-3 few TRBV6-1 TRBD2 TGTGCCAGCAGTGAAGCGCTTCTGGCTAGCGGGAGAAACACAGATACGCAGTATTTT CASSEALLASGRNTDTQYF
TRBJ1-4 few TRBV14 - TGTGCCAGCAGCCAAGACCTCGGGGTCGGGGAAAAACTGTTTTTT CASSQDLGVGEKLFF
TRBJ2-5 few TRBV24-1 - TGTGCCACCCGCGAGACAGACACCCAAGAGACCCAGTACTTC CATRETDTQETQYF
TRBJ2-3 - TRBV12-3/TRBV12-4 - TGTGCCAGCAGTCTTTATACCAGGGCGGCGCAGTATTTT CASSLYTRAAQYF
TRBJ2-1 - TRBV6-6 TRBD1 TGTGCCAGCAGTTTGACAGGGCTAACCTACAATGAGCAGTTCTTC CASSLTGLTYNEQFF
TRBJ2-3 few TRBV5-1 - TGCGCCAGCACTCCGGACACAATAGGGGAAACGCAGTATTTT CASTPDTIGETQYF
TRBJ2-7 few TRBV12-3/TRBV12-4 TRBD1 TGTGCCAGCAGTCGGGGACAGGGGGCCTACGAGCAGTACTTC CASSRGQGAYEQYF
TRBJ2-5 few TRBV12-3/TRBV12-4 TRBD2 TGTGCCAGCAAAGATAGCGGGAGGGCTGGAGAGACCCAGTACTTC CASKDSGRAGETQYF
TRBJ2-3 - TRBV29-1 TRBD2 TGCAGCGTTGAAGATAGGTGGCTAGCGGGAGGTCTTAGCACAGATACGGAGTATTTT CSVEDRWLAGGLSTDTEYF
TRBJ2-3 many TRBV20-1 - TGCAGTGCAACCCCCCTTGAGGGGAGACCCCGGGGATTCGCGCAGTATTTT CSATPLEGRPRGFAQYF
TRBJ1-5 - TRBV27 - TGTGCCAGCAGTTTAATGTCAACCAATCAGCCCCAGCATTTT CASSLMSTNQPQHF
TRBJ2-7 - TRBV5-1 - TGCGCCAGCCCGTGGGTAGCGCCCCGCTCCTACGAGCAGTACTTC CASPWVAPRSYEQYF
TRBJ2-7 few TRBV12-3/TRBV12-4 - TGTGCCAGCAGTCGGGGACTTCAGTCCTACGAGCAGTACTTC CASSRGLQSYEQYF
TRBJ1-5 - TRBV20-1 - TGCAGTGCTAGAGTGGGAGGGGTCGGTAATCAGCCCCAGCATTTT CSARVGGVGNQPQHF
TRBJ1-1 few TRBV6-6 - TGTGCCAGCAGTTACGTATGGCAGACTGAAGCTTTCTTT CASSYVWQTEAFF
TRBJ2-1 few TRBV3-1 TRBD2 TGTGCCAGCAGCCAAGCCAGCGGGGGCTACAATGAGCAGTTCTTC CASSQASGGYNEQFF
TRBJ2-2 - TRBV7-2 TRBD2 TGTGCCAGCAGCCCTGGACTAGCGGGAACCGCCGGCACCGGGGAGCTGTTTTTT CASSPGLAGTAGTGELFF